These 21 T cell receptor beta chains share one sample of origin, sequenced in a study of CD8+CD57+ T cells in acquired aplastic anemia. The template used for profiling TCR beta VDJ and CDR3 was genomic DNA. TCRdb called the reads again in MiXCR, with one record for every CDR3 protein. The sample shows fewer than 200,000 distinct CDR3 sequences, over 70% of them seen only once. Patients picked for sequencing had shown CD8+CD57+ cell expansion detected by flow cytometry. Sequencing used sorted CD4+, CD8+, or CD8+CD57+ T cells (not recorded which) from PBMCs. The receptors derive from a human donor with aplastic anemia.

V usage is TRBV29-1 and J usage is TRBJ1-1, with D tentatively TRBD1 (5 bases). The CDR3 runs 14 residues. Trimming left V 4 bases short and J 7 bases short, with 19 bases between. CDR1 and CDR2 from the germline V gene are SQVTM and ANQGSEA. As DNA, the CDR3 is TGCAGCGTTGTGGGGGTCCTCTCGGTGGGTGAAGCTTTCTTT. It specifies CSVVGVLSVGEAFF.

This clonotype appeared once. CDR3 nucleotides: TGTGCCATCAGTGATGTGCGGGAGGGGCTCGCTGAGCAGTTCTTC. Translated, it gives CAISDVREGLAEQFF. The rearrangement links TRBV10-3 to TRBJ2-1; TRBD2 matches 9 bases. Germline loops: CDR1 ENHRY, CDR2 SYGVKD. This CDR3 has 15 residues. V shed 3 bases, J shed 9 bases, and the junction held 9 bases outside the gene matches.

The V gene is TRBV2, the J gene TRBJ2-5, with TRBD2 identical over 11 bases. Germline CDR1 reads SNHLY; CDR2 reads FYNNEI. The V gene end was trimmed by 4 bases and the J gene end by 2 bases; junction bases not matched to a gene: 3. There are 15 residues in the CDR3. The CDR3 DNA reads as TGTGCCAGCAGTGGGACTAGCGGGCCTCAAGAGACCCAGTACTTC. Its protein product is CASSGTSGPQETQYF.

The rearrangement uses TRBV12-3 or TRBV12-4 and TRBJ2-3; 7 bases match TRBD1. J lost 2 bases, V lost 6 bases, and 8 bases had no gene match. This CDR3 is 15 amino acids long. The CDR3 DNA reads TGTGCCAGCAGCGACAGGGTTTGGGACACAGATACGCAGTATTTT. It yields the protein CASSDRVWDTDTQYF.

As concerns this clonotype: One end of the junction does not line up with germline, which may come from a read error. This chain joins TRBV12-5 and TRBJ2-1, with 12 bases aligning to TRBD2. This CDR3 is built from 14 residues. CDR1 and CDR2 (germline): LGHNT, FRNRAP. This CDR3 is CASGGLAGYNEQFF. CDR3 bases: TGTGCCAGTGGAGGACTAGCGGGGTACAATGAGCAGTTCTTC.

This clonotype was detected only a few times. The V call is TRBV20-1, the J call TRBJ2-5; 9 nucleotides match TRBD2. The CDR3 sequence is 15 residues long. The V gene end was trimmed by 3 bases and the J gene end by 0 bases; junction bases not matched to a gene: 5. Germline CDR1 and CDR2: DFQATT and SNEGSKA (reference sequence). The CDR3 loop is CSARGIAGDQETQYF. CDR3 sequence (DNA): TGCAGTGCTAGGGGGATAGCGGGGGACCAAGAGACCCAGTACTTC.

This clonotype was detected a few times. J is TRBJ2-1 and V is TRBV29-1; 8 bases fit TRBD1. The V and J ends lost 6 bases and 6 bases, in that order; junction bases with no gene match: 10. The CDR3 runs to 14 residues. The germline V gene encodes CDR1 SQVTM and CDR2 ANQGSEA. The CDR3 sequence is CSVAGQGSGNEQFF. CDR3 nucleotide sequence: TGCAGCGTCGCTGGACAGGGAAGCGGCAATGAGCAGTTCTTC.

This clonotype was recorded a few times. The chain combines TRBV12-3 or TRBV12-4 with TRBJ1-1; D gene ambiguous. The CDR3 length is 13 residues. The germline V and J ends were trimmed by 4 bases and 2 bases, with 8 bases remaining between them. The CDR3 sequence: CASSSGPNTEAFF. In DNA form, the CDR3 reads TGTGCCAGCAGTTCGGGTCCCAACACTGAAGCTTTCTTT.

The genes are TRBV20-1 and TRBJ1-1; D perhaps matches TRBD1 (6 bases). The V and J ends lost 0 bases and 11 bases respectively, with 13 bases between them. The germline V gene has CDR1 DFQATT and CDR2 SNEGSKA (reference sequence). The CDR3 has 12 amino acids. The CDR3 is CSARERGRQAFF. CDR3 bases: TGCAGTGCTAGAGAGCGGGGGCGACAGGCTTTCTTT.

This rearrangement joins TRBV14 to TRBJ2-3; 8 bases are shared with TRBD2. The V gene end was trimmed by 8 bases and the J gene end by 4 bases; junction bases not matched to a gene: 5. Germline loops: CDR1 SGHDN, CDR2 FVKESK. The CDR3 consists of 13 residues. The CDR3 spells CASSGGPADTQYF. CDR3 nucleotide sequence: TGTGCCAGCTCGGGAGGGCCGGCAGATACGCAGTATTTT.

Points on this clonotype: This may arise from a read error, as a much more abundant clone is one base away. The gene calls are TRBV9 and TRBJ2-7, with 14 bases lining up with TRBD2. V shed 3 bases and J 3 bases; nucleotides not matched to a gene: 2. Germline CDR1 reads SGDLS; CDR2 reads YYNGEE. The CDR3 extends over 15 amino acids. CDR3 nucleotides: TGTGCCAGCAGCGACGGGACTAGCGGGGGCTACGAGCAGTACTTC. Protein product: CASSDGTSGGYEQYF.

The chain has TRBV20-1 and TRBJ1-2; no definite D call. Germline V gene sequence: CDR1 DFQATT, CDR2 SNEGSKA (reference sequence). The V end lost 3 bases, the J end lost 7 bases, and 12 bases lay between the germline ends. This CDR3 has 12 residues. CDR3 loop: CSARVLRPGYTF. CDR3 DNA: TGCAGTGCTAGGGTTTTGAGGCCTGGCTACACCTTC.

The rearrangement uses TRBV24-1 and TRBJ2-7, with D perhaps matching TRBD2 (5 bases). This CDR3 region has 18 residues. V was clipped by 4 bases and J by 8 bases, with 29 bases between them. Germline V gene sequence: CDR1 KGHDR, CDR2 SFDVKD. The CDR3: CATSDPSDITLPTTKQYF. CDR3 bases: TGTGCCACCAGTGACCCCTCGGATATCACTCTGCCGACTACGAAGCAGTACTTC.

The rearrangement joins TRBV19 to TRBJ2-7; 8 bases agree with TRBD1. V lost 1 base and J lost 5; bases outside the gene matches: 7. Germline CDR1 reads LNHDA; CDR2 reads SQIVND (reference sequence). The CDR3 is 15 amino acids. The CDR3 DNA reads as TGTGCCAGTAGTATAGTTGGACAGGGAACAGACGAGCAGTACTTC. Protein sequence: CASSIVGQGTDEQYF.

The sample holds one count of this clonotype. The chain recombines TRBV10-3 with TRBJ1-1; D not certain. Trimming removed 6 bases from V and 3 bases from J, with 11 bases in between. Germline values: CDR1 ENHRY, CDR2 SYGVKD. The CDR3 has 13 amino acids. CDR3 protein: CAISVNKDTEAFF. CDR3 nucleotide sequence: TGTGCCATCAGCGTGAACAAGGACACTGAAGCTTTCTTT.

V usage is TRBV15 and J usage is TRBJ1-2; TRBD1 might be the D (6 bases). CDR3 length: 15 amino acids. Trimming left V 5 bases short and J 4 bases short, with 17 bases between. Looked up from germline, CDR1 is LNHNV and CDR2 is YYDKDF (reference sequence). CDR3 amino acids: CATSGVREDSYGYTF. The CDR3 nucleotides read TGTGCCACCAGCGGAGTTCGGGAGGACAGCTATGGCTACACCTTC.

This clonotype has only a few counts. V usage is TRBV7-8 and J usage is TRBJ2-2; tentative D call: TRBD1 (5 bases). V was cut by 5 bases and J by 4 bases, with 8 bases left in between. Germline CDR1 is SGHVS and CDR2 is FQNEAQ. The CDR3 has 13 amino acids. The CDR3 nucleotides read TGTGCCAGCAGCGCCACAGGCACCGGGGAGCTGTTTTTT. Translation: CASSATGTGELFF.

This clonotype has just a few counts. The V gene is TRBV24-1, the J gene TRBJ2-7, with 7 nucleotides matching TRBD2. The CDR3 loop spans 13 amino acids. The germline CDR1 and CDR2 sequences are KGHDR and SFDVKD. Trimming at V came to 4 bases and at J to 3 bases, leaving 2 bases not matched to a gene. CDR3 loop: CATSDRGDYEQYF. The CDR3 DNA follows: TGTGCCACCAGTGACCGGGGGGACTACGAGCAGTACTTC.

This rearrangement joins TRBV15 to TRBJ2-5; no reliable D call. The germline V and J ends were trimmed by 5 bases and 5 bases, with 9 bases remaining between them. Per the germline V gene, CDR1 is LNHNV and CDR2 is YYDKDF (reference sequence). The CDR3 sequence is 12 residues long. The CDR3 bases are TGTGCCACCAGCCCCGGGTTTGAGACCCAGTACTTC. Translated: CATSPGFETQYF.

This clonotype was counted many times. The J gene is TRBJ1-6, the V gene TRBV30; TRBD1 might be the D (5 bases). This CDR3 spans 16 amino acids. Trimming cost V 2 bases and J 0 bases, with 11 bases left between them. Germline CDR1 reads GTSNPN; CDR2 reads SVGIG (reference sequence). CDR3 sequence: CAWSSLGDSYNSPLHF. CDR3 DNA: TGTGCCTGGAGTAGCTTAGGGGACTCCTATAATTCACCCCTCCACTTT. Based on the CDR3 plus reference TRBV30 and TRBJ1-6, the full variable domain is SQTIHQWPATLVQPVGSPLSLECTVEGTSNPNLYWYRQAAGRGLQLLFYSVGIGQISSEVPQNLSASRPQDRQFILSSKKLLLSDSGFYLCAWSSLGDSYNSPLHFGNGTRLTVT.

With regard to this clonotype: Germline and junction disagree at one end, which may indicate a read error. This chain uses TRBV29-1 with TRBJ2-7; D is possibly TRBD1 or TRBD2 (5 bases each). Germline CDR1 reads SQVTM; CDR2 reads ANQGSEA. The CDR3 sequence is 13 residues long. The CDR3 protein is CSVRDVDSYEQCF. The CDR3 coding sequence is TGCAGCGTCCGGGACGTAGACTCCTACGAGCAGTGCTTC.